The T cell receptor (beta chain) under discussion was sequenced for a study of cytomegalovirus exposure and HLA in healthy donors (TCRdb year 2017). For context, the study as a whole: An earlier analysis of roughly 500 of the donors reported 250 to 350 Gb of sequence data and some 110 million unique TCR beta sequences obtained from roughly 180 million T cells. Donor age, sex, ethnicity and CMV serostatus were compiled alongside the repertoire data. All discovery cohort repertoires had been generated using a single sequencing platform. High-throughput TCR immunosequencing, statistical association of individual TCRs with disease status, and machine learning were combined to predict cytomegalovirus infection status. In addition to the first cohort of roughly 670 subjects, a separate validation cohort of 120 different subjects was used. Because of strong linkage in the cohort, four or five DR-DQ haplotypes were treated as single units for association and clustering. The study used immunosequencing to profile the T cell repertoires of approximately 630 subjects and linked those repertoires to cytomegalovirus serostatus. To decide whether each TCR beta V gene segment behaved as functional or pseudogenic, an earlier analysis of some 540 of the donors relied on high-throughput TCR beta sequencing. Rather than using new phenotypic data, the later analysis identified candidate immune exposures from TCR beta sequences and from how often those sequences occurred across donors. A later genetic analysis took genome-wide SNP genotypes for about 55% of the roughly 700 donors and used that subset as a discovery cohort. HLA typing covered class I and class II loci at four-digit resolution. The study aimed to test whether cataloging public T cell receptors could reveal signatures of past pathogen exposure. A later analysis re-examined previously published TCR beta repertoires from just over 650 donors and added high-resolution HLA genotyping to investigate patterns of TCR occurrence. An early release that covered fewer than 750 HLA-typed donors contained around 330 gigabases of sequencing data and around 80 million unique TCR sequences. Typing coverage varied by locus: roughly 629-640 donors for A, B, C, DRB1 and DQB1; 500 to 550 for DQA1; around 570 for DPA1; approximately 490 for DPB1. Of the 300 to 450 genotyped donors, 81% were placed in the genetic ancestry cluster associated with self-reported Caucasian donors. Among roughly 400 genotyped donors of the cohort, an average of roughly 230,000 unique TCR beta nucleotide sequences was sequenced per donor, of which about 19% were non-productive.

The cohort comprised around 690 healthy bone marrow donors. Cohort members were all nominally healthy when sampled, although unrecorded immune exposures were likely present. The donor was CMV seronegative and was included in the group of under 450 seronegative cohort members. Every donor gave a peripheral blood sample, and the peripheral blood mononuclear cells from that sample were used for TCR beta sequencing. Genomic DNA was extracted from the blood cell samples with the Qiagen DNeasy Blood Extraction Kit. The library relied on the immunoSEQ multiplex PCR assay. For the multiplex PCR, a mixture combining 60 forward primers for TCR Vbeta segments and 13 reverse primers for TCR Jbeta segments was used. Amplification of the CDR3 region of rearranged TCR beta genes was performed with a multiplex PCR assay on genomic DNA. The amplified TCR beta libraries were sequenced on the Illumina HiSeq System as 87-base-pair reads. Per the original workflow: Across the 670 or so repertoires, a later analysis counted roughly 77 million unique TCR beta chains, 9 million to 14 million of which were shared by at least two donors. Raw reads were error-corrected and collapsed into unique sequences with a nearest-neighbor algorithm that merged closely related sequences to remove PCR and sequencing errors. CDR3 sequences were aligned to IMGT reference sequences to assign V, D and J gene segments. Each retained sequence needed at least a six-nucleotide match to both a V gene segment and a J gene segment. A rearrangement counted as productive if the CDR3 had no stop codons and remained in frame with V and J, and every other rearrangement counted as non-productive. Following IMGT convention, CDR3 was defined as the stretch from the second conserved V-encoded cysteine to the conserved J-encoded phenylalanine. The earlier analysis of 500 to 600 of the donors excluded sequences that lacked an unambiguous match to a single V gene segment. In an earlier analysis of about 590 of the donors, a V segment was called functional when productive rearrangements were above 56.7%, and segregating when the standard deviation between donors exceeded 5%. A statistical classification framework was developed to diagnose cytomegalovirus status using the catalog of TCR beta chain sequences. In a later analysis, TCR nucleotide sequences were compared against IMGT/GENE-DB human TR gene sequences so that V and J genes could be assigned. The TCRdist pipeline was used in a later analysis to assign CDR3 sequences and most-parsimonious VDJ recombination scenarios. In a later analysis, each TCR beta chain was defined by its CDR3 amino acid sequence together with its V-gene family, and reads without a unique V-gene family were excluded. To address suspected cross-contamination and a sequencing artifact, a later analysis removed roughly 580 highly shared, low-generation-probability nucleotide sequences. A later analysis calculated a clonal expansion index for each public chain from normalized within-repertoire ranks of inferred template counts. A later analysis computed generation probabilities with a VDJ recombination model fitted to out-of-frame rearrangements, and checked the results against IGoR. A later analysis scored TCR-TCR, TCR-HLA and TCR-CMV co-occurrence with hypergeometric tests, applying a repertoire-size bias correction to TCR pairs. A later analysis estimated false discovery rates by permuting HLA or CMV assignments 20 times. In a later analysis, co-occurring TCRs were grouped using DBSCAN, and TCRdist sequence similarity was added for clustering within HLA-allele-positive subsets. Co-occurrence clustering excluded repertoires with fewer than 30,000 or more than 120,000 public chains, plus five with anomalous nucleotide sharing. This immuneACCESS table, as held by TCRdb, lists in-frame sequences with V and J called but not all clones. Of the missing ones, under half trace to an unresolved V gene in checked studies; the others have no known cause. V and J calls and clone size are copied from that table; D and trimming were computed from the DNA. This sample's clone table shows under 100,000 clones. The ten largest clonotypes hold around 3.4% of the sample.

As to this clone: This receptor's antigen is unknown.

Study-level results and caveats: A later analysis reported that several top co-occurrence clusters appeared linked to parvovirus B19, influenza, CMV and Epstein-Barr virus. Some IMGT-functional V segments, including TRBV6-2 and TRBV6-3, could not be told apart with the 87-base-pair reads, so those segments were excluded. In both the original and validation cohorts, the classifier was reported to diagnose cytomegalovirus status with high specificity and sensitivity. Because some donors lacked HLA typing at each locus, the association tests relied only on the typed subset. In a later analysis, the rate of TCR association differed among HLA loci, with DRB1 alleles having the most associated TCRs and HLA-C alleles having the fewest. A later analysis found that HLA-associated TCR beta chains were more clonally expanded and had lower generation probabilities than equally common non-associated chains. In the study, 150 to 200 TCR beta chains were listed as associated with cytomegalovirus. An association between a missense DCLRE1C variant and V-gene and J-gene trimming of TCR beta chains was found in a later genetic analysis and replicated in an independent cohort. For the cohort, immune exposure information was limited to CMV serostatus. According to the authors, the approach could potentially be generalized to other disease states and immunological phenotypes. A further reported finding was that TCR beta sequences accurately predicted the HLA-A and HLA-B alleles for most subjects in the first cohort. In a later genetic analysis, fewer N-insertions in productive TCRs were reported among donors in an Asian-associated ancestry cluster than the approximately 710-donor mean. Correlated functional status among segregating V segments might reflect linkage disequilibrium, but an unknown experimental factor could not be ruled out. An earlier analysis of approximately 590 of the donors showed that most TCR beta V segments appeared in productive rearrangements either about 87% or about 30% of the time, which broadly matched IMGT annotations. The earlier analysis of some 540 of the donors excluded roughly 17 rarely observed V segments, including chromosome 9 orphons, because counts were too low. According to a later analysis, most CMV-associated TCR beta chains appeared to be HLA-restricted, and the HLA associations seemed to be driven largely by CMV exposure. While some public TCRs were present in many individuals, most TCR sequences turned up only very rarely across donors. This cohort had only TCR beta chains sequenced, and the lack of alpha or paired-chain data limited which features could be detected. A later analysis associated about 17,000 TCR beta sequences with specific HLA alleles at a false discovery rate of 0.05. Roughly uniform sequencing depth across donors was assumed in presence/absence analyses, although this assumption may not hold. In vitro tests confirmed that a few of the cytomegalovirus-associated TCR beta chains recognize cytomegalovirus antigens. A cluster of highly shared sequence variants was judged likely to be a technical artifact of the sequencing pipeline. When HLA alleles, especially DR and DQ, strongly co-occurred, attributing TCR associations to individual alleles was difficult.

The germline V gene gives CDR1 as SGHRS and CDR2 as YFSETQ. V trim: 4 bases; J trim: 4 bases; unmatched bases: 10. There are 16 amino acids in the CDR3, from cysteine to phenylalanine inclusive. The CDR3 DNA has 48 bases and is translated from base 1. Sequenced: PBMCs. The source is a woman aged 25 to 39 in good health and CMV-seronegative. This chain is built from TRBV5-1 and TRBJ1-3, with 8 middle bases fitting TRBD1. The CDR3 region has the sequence CASSPRTGSAGNTIYF. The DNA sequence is TGCGCCAGCAGCCCACGGACAGGGTCAGCCGGAAACACCATATATTTT. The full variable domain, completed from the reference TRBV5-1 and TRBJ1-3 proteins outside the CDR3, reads KAGVTQTPRYLIKTRGQQVTLSCSPISGHRSVSWYQQTPGQGLQFLFEYFSETQRNKGNFPGRFSGRQFSNSRSEMNVSTLELGDSALYLCASSPRTGSAGNTIYFGEGSWLTVV.